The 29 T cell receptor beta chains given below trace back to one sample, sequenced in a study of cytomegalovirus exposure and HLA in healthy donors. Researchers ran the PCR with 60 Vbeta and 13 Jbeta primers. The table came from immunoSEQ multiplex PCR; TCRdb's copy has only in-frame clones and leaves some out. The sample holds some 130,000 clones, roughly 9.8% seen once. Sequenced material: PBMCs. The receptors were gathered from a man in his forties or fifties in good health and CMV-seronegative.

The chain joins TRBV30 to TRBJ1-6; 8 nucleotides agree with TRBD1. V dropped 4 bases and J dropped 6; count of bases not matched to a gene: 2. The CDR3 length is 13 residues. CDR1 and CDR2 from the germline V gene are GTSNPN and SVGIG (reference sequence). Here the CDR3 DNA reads TGTGCCTGGACCGACAGGGGTAATTCACCCCTCCACTTT. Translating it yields CAWTDRGNSPLHF.

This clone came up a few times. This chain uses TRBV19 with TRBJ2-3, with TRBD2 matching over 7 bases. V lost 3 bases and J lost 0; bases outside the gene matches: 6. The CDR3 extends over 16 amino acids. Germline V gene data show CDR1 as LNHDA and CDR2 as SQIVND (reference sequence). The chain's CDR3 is CASSMGGGPSTDTQYF. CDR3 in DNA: TGTGCCAGTAGTATGGGCGGGGGACCTAGCACAGATACGCAGTATTTT.

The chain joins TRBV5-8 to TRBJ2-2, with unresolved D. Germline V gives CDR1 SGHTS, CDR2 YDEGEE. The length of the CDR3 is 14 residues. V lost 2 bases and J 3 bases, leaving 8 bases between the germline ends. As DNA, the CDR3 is TGTGCCAGCAGCTTAACGCAGGACACCGGGGAGCTGTTTTTT. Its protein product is CASSLTQDTGELFF.

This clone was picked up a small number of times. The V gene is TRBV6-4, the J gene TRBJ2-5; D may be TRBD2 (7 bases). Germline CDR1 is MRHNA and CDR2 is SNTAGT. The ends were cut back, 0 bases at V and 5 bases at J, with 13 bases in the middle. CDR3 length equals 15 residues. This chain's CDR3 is CASSDSGGARETQYF. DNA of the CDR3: TGTGCCAGCAGTGACTCAGGGGGGGCCAGGGAGACCCAGTACTTC.

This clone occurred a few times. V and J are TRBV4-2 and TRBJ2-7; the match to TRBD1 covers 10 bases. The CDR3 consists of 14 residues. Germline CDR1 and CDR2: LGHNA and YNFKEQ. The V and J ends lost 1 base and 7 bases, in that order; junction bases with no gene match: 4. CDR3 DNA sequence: TGTGCCAGCAGCCAAGTTGGGACAGGGGTTGAGCAGTACTTC. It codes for CASSQVGTGVEQYF.

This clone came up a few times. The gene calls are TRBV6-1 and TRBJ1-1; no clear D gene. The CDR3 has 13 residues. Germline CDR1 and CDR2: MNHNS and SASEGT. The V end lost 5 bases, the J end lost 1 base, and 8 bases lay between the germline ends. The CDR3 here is CASSFQENTEAFF. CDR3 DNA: TGTGCCAGCAGTTTTCAGGAGAACACTGAAGCTTTCTTT.

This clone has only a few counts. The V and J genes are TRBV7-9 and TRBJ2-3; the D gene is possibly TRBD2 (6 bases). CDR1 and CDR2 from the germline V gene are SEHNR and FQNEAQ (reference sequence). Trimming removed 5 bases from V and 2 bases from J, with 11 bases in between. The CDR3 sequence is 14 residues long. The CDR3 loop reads CASSLSGNTDTQYF. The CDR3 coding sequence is TGTGCCAGCAGCCTTAGCGGAAACACAGATACGCAGTATTTT.

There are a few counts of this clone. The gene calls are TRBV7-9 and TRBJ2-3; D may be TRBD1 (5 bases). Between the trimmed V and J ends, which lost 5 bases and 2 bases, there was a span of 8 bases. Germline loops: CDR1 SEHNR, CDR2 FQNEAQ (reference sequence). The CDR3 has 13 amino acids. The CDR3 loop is CASSPRATDTQYF. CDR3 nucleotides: TGTGCCAGCAGCCCCAGGGCCACAGATACGCAGTATTTT.

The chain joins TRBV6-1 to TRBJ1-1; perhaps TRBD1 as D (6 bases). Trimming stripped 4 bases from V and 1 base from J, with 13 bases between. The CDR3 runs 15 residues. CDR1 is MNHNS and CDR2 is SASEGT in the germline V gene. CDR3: CASSGLGQPNTEAFF. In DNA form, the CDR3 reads TGTGCCAGCAGTGGCTTGGGACAACCGAACACTGAAGCTTTCTTT.

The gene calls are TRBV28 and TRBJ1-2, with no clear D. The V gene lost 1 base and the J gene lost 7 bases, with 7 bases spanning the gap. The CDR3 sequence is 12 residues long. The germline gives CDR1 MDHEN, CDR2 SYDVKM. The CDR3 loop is CASSLFGRGYTF. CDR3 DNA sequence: TGTGCCAGCAGTTTATTTGGGCGTGGCTACACCTTC.

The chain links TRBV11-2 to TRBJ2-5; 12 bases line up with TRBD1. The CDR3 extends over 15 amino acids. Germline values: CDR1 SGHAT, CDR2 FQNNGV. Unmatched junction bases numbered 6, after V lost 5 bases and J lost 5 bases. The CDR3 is CASSTGTGGMETQYF. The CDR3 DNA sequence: TGTGCCAGCAGCACCGGGACAGGGGGCATGGAGACCCAGTACTTC.

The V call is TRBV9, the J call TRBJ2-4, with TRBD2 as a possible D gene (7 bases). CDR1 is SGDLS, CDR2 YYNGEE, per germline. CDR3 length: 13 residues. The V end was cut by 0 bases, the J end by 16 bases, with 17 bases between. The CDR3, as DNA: TGTGCCAGCAGCGTAGATCTTCGGGGGGCCTTATACTTC. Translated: CASSVDLRGALYF.

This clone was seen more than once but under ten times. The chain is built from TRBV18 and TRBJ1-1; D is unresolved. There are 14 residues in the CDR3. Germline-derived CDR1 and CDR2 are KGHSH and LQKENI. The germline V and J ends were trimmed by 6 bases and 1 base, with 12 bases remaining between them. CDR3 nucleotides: TGTGCCAGCTCTCCCTACCCTACGAACACTGAAGCTTTCTTT. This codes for CASSPYPTNTEAFF.

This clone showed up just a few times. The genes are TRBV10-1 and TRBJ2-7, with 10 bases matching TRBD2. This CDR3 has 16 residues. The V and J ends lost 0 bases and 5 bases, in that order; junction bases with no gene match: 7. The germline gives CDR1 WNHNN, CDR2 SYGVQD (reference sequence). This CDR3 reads CASSESKLAGENEQYF. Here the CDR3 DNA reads TGCGCCAGCAGTGAGTCTAAGCTAGCGGGAGAAAACGAGCAGTACTTC.

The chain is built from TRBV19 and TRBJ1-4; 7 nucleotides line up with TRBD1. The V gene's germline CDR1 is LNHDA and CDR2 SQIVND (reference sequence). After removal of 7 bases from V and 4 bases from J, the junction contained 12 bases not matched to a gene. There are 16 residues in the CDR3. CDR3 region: CASKITGVWDNEKLFF. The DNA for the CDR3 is TGTGCCAGTAAAATTACAGGGGTATGGGATAATGAAAAACTGTTTTTT.

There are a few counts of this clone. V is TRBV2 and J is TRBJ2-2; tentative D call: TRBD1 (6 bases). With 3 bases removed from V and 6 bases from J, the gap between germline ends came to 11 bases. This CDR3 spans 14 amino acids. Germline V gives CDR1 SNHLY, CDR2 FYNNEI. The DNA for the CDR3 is TGTGCCAGCAGTGATAACAGGGCGTCCGGGGAGCTGTTTTTT. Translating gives CASSDNRASGELFF. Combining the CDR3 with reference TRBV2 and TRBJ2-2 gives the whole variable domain EPEVTQTPSHQVTQMGQEVILRCVPISNHLYFYWYRQILGQKVEFLVSFYNNEISEKSEIFDDQFSVERPDGSNFTLKIRSTKLEDSAMYFCASSDNRASGELFFGEGSRLTVL.

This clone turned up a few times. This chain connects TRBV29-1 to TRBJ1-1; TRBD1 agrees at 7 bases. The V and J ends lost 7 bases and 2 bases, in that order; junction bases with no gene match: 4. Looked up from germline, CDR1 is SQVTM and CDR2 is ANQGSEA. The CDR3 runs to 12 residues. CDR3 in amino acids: CSADRVNTEAFF. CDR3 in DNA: TGCAGCGCCGACAGGGTCAACACTGAAGCTTTCTTT.

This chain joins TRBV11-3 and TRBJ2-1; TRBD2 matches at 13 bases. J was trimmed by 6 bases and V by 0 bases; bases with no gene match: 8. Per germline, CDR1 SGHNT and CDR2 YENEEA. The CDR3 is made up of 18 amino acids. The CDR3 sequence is CASSLDRLAGGSSNEQFF. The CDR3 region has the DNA TGTGCCAGCAGCTTAGACCGACTAGCGGGGGGCTCATCCAATGAGCAGTTCTTC.

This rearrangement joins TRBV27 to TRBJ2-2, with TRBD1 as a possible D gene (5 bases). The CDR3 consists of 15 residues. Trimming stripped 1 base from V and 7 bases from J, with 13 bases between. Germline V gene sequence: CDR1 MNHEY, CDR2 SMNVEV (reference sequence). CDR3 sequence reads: CASSLYWGSNGELFF. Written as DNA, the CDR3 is TGTGCCAGCAGTTTATATTGGGGCAGTAACGGGGAGCTGTTTTTT.

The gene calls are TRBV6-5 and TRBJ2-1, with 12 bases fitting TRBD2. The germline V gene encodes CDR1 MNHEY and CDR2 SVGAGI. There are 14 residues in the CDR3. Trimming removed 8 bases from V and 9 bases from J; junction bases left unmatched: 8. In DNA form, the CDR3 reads TGTGCCAGCGCAGAGACTAGCGGGAGATCTGAGCAGTTCTTC. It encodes CASAETSGRSEQFF.

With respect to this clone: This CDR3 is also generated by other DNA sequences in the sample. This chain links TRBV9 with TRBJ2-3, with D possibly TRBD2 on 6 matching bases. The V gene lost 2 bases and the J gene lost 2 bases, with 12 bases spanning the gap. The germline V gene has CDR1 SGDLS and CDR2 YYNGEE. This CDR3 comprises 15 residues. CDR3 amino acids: CASSVGLADTDTQYF. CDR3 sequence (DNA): TGTGCCAGCAGCGTGGGACTGGCGGACACAGATACGCAGTATTTT.

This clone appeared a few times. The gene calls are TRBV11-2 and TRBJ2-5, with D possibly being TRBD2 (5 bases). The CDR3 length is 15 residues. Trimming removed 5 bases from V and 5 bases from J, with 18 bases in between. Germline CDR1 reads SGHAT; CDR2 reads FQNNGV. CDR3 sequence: CASSPSASGGETQYF. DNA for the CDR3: TGTGCCAGCAGCCCCTCGGCGAGCGGCGGGGAGACCCAGTACTTC.

This chain's CDR3 is CSVGGTKQETQYF. In DNA form, the CDR3 reads TGCAGCGTTGGTGGGACTAAGCAAGAGACCCAGTACTTC. The chain uses TRBV29-1 and TRBJ2-5, with 7 bases that match TRBD2. CDR1 and CDR2 from the germline V gene are SQVTM and ANQGSEA. Trimming cost V 4 bases and J 2 bases; bases outside gene matches: 4. The CDR3 length is 13 residues.

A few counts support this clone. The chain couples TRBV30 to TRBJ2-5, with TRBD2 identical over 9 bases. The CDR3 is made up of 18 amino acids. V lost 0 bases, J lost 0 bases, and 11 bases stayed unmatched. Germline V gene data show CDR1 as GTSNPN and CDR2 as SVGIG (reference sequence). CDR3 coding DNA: TGTGCCTGGAGTGTTGGAGGTAGCGGGGGCCCGTACCAAGAGACCCAGTACTTC. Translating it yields CAWSVGGSGGPYQETQYF.

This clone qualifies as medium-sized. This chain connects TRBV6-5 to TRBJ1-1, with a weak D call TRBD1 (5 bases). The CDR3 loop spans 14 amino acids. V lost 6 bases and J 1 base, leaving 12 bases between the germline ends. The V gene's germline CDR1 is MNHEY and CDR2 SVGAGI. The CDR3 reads CASRVHTGNTEAFF. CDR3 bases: TGTGCCAGCAGAGTTCACACAGGGAACACTGAAGCTTTCTTT.

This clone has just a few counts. CDR3 sequence: CASSPQLAGPYEQYF. The CDR3, as DNA: TGTGCCAGCAGCCCCCAATTAGCGGGACCCTACGAGCAGTACTTC. The rearrangement joins TRBV7-3 to TRBJ2-7, with TRBD2 matching 8 bases. The CDR3 is 15 residues long. Germline-derived CDR1 and CDR2 are SGHTA and FQGTGA. The trim removed 5 bases at V and 2 bases at J, leaving 8 bases unmatched.

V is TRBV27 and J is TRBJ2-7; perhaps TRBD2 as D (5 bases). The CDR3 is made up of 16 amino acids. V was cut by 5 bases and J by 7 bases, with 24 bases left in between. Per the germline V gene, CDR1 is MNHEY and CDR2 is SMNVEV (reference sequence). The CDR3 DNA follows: TGTGCCAGCAGTATGGTAACCGGGATTACCTACGGGGAGCAGTACTTC. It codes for CASSMVTGITYGEQYF.

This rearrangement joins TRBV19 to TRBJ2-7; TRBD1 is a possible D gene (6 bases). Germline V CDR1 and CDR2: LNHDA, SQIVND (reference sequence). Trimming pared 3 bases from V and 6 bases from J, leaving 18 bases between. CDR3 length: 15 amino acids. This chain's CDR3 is CASSISRQVNGEQYF. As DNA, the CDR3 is TGTGCCAGTAGTATCTCCCGACAGGTTAACGGCGAGCAGTACTTC.

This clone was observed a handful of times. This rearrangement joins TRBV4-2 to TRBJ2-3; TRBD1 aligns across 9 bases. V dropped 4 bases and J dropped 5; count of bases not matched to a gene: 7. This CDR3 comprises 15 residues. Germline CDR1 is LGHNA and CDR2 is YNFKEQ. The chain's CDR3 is CASSPPGQGEDTQYF. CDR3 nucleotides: TGTGCCAGCAGCCCTCCGGGACAGGGCGAAGATACGCAGTATTTT.